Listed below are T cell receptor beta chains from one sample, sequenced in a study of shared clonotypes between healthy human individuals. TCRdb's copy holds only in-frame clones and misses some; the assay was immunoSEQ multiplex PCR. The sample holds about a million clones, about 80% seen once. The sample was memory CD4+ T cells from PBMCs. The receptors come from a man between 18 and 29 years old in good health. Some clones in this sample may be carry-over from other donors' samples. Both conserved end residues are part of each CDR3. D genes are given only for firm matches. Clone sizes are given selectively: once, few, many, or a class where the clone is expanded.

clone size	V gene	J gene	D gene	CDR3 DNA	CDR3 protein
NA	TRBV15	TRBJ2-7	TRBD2	TGTGCCACCAGCAGGGGCCACGGGACTAGCGGGAGAAGCTCCTACGAGCAGTACTTC	CATSRGHGTSGRSSYEQYF
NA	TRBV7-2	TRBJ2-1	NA	TGTGCCAGCAGCTCAATCAACCCGGCGGGGCGTGAGCAGTTCTTC	CASSSINPAGREQFF
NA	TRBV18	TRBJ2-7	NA	TGTGCCAGCTCTATGGGCCGTAGGGGGAACTACGAGCAGTACTTC	CASSMGRRGNYEQYF
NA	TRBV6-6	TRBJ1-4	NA	TGTGCCAGCAGTTACTCACCGGAAGTACAGCGTGAAAAACTGTTTTTT	CASSYSPEVQREKLFF
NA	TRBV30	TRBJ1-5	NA	TGTGCCTGGAGTGTACTTATAGATCAGCCCCAGCATTTT	CAWSVLIDQPQHF
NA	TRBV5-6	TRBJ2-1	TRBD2	TGTGCCAGCAGCGGGGTGGGCACTAGCGGAAAAAATGAGCAGTTCTTC	CASSGVGTSGKNEQFF
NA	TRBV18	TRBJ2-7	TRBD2	TGTGCCAGCTCACCTGGGACTAGCGGTTTCGAGCAGTACTTC	CASSPGTSGFEQYF
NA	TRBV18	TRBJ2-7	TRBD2	TGTGCCAGCTCACTAACCGGGACTAGCGGGGAAGAGCAGTACTTC	CASSLTGTSGEEQYF
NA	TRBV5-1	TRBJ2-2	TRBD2	TGCGCCAGCACCGGACTAGCGGGGACGAACACCGGGGAGCTGTTTTTT	CASTGLAGTNTGELFF
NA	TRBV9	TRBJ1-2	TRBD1	TGTGCCAGCAGCGTGACAGGGGGCGGCTATGGCTACACCTTC	CASSVTGGGYGYTF
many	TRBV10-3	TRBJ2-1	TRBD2	TGTGCCATCAGTGAGAGTCTAGCGGGAGCAGAGCAGTTCTTC	CAISESLAGAEQFF
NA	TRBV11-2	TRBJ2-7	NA	TGTGCCAGCAGCTTGAAGAGCCCGGTACACTACGAGCAGTACTTC	CASSLKSPVHYEQYF
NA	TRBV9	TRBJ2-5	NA	TGTGCCAGCAGCCCCCGGGACTCGCACCGAGAGACCCAGTACTTC	CASSPRDSHRETQYF
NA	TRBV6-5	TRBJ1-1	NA	TGTGCCAGCAGTGAAACGGGAGGGGTGACTGAAGCTTTCTTT	CASSETGGVTEAFF
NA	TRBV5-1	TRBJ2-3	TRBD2	TGCGCCAGCTGGGGGGGAGCAGGCGATACGCAGTATTTT	CASWGGAGDTQYF
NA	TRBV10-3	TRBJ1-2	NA	TGTGCCATCAGTGAGGGACAGCAGTGGGCTAACTATGGCTACACCTTC	CAISEGQQWANYGYTF
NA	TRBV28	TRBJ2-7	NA	TGTGCCAGCAGTGCGAACCCGCTCTACGAGCAGTACTTC	CASSANPLYEQYF
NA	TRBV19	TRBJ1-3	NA	TGTGCCAGTAGTCCGGGCTTCTCTGGAAACACCATATATTTT	CASSPGFSGNTIYF
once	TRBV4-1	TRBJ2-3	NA	TGCGCCAGCAGCCAAGATCTAGCCTATACGCAGTATTTT	CASSQDLAYTQYF
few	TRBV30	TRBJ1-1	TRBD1	TGTGCCTTCAGGGGGCGTTCTAACACTGAAGCTTTCTTT	CAFRGRSNTEAFF
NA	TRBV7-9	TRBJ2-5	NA	TGTGCCAGCAGCTTAGATGGGGCACAAGAGACCCAGTACTTC	CASSLDGAQETQYF
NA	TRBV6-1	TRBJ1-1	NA	TGTGCCAGCAGTGAGGGGGGGCTGTCGGCTTTCTTT	CASSEGGLSAFF
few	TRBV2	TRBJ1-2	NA	TGTGCCAGCAGTAGGGGCAGATCTAACTATGGCTACACCTTC	CASSRGRSNYGYTF
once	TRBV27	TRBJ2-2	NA	TGTGCCAGCACAAACCTTAAAAGAAACACCGGGGAGCTGTTTTTT	CASTNLKRNTGELFF
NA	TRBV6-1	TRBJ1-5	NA	TGTGCCAGCAGTGACAGACAGCTCTGGGGCCAGCCCCAGCATTTT	CASSDRQLWGQPQHF
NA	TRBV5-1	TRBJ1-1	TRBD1	TGCGCCAGCAGCTTGGGGCAGGGGGGTAGCACTGAAGCTTTCTTT	CASSLGQGGSTEAFF
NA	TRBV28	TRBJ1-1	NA	TGTGCCAGCAGGTATCAGGGCTACCCTGCTGAAGCTTTCTTT	CASRYQGYPAEAFF
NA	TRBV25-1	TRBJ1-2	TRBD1	TGTGCCAGCAGTGTGTCCGAAGGGACAGGGGCTAACTATGGCTACACCTTC	CASSVSEGTGANYGYTF
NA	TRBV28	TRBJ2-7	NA	TGTGCCAGCAGTTCGGCCCTCTACGAGCAGTACTTC	CASSSALYEQYF
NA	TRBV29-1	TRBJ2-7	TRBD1	TGCAGCGTCAGGGACAGGGCTAGCCTTTACGAGCAGTACTTC	CSVRDRASLYEQYF
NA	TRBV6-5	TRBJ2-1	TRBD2	TGTGCCAGCAGTTCCGGACTAGCGATCACCTACAATGAGCAGTTCTTC	CASSSGLAITYNEQFF
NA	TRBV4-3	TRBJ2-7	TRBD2	TGCGCCAGCAGCCACATAGCGGGAGGGCCTGTGGACGAGCAGTACTTC	CASSHIAGGPVDEQYF
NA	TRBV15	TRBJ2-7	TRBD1	TGTGCCACCAGCCCTCGGACAGGGGGCATCGAGCAGTACTTC	CATSPRTGGIEQYF
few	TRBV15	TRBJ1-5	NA	TGTGCCACCAGCAGAGACAAAGGGGGGGCTAAGCCCCAGCATTTT	CATSRDKGGAKPQHF
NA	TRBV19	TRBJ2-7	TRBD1	TGTGCCAGTAGTATTTCCGGGACAGGGACCTACGAGCAGTACTTC	CASSISGTGTYEQYF
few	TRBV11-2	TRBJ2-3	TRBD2	TGTGCCAGCGGGGGGGTCAGGCGGAGCACAGATACGCAGTATTTT	CASGGVRRSTDTQYF
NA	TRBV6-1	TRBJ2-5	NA	TGTGCCAGCAGTGAGCGCAGGGGGGAAATCCAAGAGACCCAGTACTTC	CASSERRGEIQETQYF
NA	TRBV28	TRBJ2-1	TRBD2	TGTGCCAGCAGTGCGCGGGGGAATGAGCAGTTCTTC	CASSARGNEQFF
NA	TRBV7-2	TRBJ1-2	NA	TGTGCCAGCAGCTTAATCGGCAGTCGGCTTTACTATGGCTACACCTTC	CASSLIGSRLYYGYTF
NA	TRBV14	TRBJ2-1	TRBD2	TGTGCCTCCCACCAATCGGGGCCTAGCGGGAGACGCAATGAGCAGTTCTTC	CASHQSGPSGRRNEQFF
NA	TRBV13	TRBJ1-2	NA	TGTGCCAGCAGCTTAAGTTCGGTCCGGGGGCCCTATGGCTACACCTTC	CASSLSSVRGPYGYTF
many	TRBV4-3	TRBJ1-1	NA	TGCGCCAGCAGCCAACGTACGTCGAGCACTGAAGCTTTCTTT	CASSQRTSSTEAFF
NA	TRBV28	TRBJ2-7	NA	TGTGCCAGCACTCAACCTCAGGGAAGCGAGCAGTACTTC	CASTQPQGSEQYF
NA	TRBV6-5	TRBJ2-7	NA	TGTGCCAGCAGTTACTCGTCGGTTGCAAGGGCCATCCAGTACTTC	CASSYSSVARAIQYF
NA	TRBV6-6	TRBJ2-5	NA	TGTGCCAGCAGTACCAGGGTATCGGAGACCCAGTACTTC	CASSTRVSETQYF